This paragraph covers one TCR beta chain sequence. It lacks a known antigen. Base qualities are missing; no much larger clone stands one base away. Libraries were made using the immunoSEQ multiplex PCR assay. For the multiplex PCR, a mixture combining 60 forward primers for TCR Vbeta segments and 13 reverse primers for TCR Jbeta segments was used. The CDR3 region of rearranged TCR beta genes was amplified from genomic DNA by a multiplex PCR assay. The amplified TCR beta libraries were sequenced on the Illumina HiSeq System as 87-base-pair reads. As for how the authors treated the data: A later analysis tallied roughly 80 million unique TCR beta chains across the 650 to 750 repertoires, and about 12 million of those chains were shared by two or more donors. Raw reads were error-corrected and collapsed into unique sequences by a nearest-neighbor algorithm in which closely related sequences were merged to remove PCR and sequencing errors. V, D and J gene segments were assigned by aligning CDR3 sequences to IMGT reference sequences. For a sequence to be retained, a match of at least six nucleotides was required to both a V gene segment and a J gene segment. Rearrangements were called productive when the CDR3 lacked stop codons and stayed in frame with V and J; all others were non-productive. Following IMGT convention, CDR3 was defined as the stretch from the second conserved V-encoded cysteine to the conserved J-encoded phenylalanine. Sequences without an unambiguous match to a single V gene segment were excluded from the earlier analysis of about 630 of the donors. An earlier analysis of 587 of the donors called V segments functional above 56.7% productive rearrangements and segregating when the between-donor standard deviation exceeded 5%. To diagnose cytomegalovirus status from the catalog of TCR beta chain sequences, a statistical classification framework was built. A later analysis assigned V and J genes by comparing TCR nucleotide sequences with IMGT/GENE-DB human TR gene sequences. The TCRdist pipeline was used in a later analysis to assign CDR3 sequences and most-parsimonious VDJ recombination scenarios. A later analysis defined each TCR beta chain by its CDR3 amino acid sequence plus V-gene family, and excluded reads lacking a unique V-gene family. In a later analysis, 450 to 600 highly shared, low-generation-probability nucleotide sequences were removed to address suspected cross-contamination and a sequencing artifact. In a later analysis, a clonal expansion index for each public chain was calculated from normalized within-repertoire ranks of inferred template counts. In a later analysis, generation probabilities were computed using a VDJ recombination model fitted to out-of-frame rearrangements, and the results were checked against IGoR. In a later analysis, TCR-TCR, TCR-HLA and TCR-CMV co-occurrence was scored with hypergeometric tests, and a repertoire-size bias correction was applied to TCR pairs. To estimate false discovery rates, a later analysis permuted the HLA or CMV assignments 20 times. In a later analysis, co-occurring TCRs were grouped using DBSCAN, and TCRdist sequence similarity was added for clustering within HLA-allele-positive subsets. For co-occurrence clustering, repertoires with fewer than 30,000 or more than 120,000 public chains were excluded, along with roughly five repertoires with anomalous nucleotide sharing. Entries here come from immuneACCESS through TCRdb and include only in-frame sequences with V and J called. Some clones fail to appear in such tables; in the studies checked, an unresolved V gene covers under half of the shortfall, and the cause of the remainder is unknown. Clonal size and the V and J genes are those of that table, whereas D and trimming came from the DNA. This sample holds about 180,000 clones; around three quarters were observed only once. The ten largest clonotypes hold roughly 2% of the sample.

The cohort comprised some 730 healthy bone marrow donors. At the time of sampling, every cohort member was nominally healthy, though immune exposures that went unrecorded were likely present. The donor was CMV seronegative and belonged to the group of more than 300 seronegative cohort members. A peripheral blood sample was provided by each donor, and peripheral blood mononuclear cells were used for TCR beta sequencing. Genomic DNA was extracted from the blood cell samples with the Qiagen DNeasy Blood Extraction Kit. This sample is drawn from a study of cytomegalovirus exposure and HLA in healthy donors (dated by TCRdb to about 2017). About the full investigation: An earlier analysis of several hundred of the donors reported 250 to 350 Gb of sequence data and some 100 million unique TCR beta sequences from around 200 million T cells. An early release covering 550 to 700 HLA-typed donors comprised roughly 300 gigabases of sequencing data and approximately 80 million unique TCR sequences. The genetic ancestry cluster associated with self-reported Caucasian donors included 70% to 85% of the 350 to 500 genotyped donors. The study was designed to test whether signatures of past pathogen exposure could be identified by cataloging public T cell receptors. Using immunosequencing, the study profiled T cell repertoires from 666 subjects and related those repertoires to cytomegalovirus serostatus. Along with the roughly 670-subject first cohort, a separate validation cohort of over a hundred different subjects was used. To predict cytomegalovirus infection status, the study brought together high-throughput TCR immunosequencing, statistical association of individual TCRs with disease status, and machine learning. A later analysis re-analyzed previously published TCR beta repertoires from several hundred donors and added high-resolution HLA genotyping to study TCR occurrence patterns. Rather than using new phenotypic data, the later analysis identified candidate immune exposures from TCR beta sequences and from how often those sequences occurred across donors. To decide whether each TCR beta V gene segment behaved as functional or pseudogenic, an earlier analysis of 587 of the donors relied on high-throughput TCR beta sequencing. Donor age, sex, ethnicity and CMV serostatus were collected together with the repertoire data. A later genetic analysis used genome-wide SNP genotypes for about three fifths of the roughly 700 donors, treating that subset as a discovery cohort. All discovery cohort repertoires had been generated using a single sequencing platform. HLA typing covered class I and class II loci at four-digit resolution. The number of typed donors differed by locus: roughly 629-640 for A, B, C, DRB1 and DQB1; some 500 for DQA1; 606 for DPA1; and about 450 for DPB1. Four to six DR-DQ haplotypes were handled as single units for association and clustering, since linkage in the cohort was strong. On average, about 200,000 unique TCR beta nucleotide sequences were sequenced per donor among some 430 genotyped donors of the cohort, with about 19% of those sequences being non-productive.

The research as a whole found: In a later analysis, HLA-associated TCR beta chains showed more clonal expansion and lower generation probabilities than non-associated chains that were equally common. Approximately 18 rarely observed V segments, including chromosome 9 orphons, were excluded from the earlier analysis of some 590 of the donors because counts were too low. Because some donors lacked HLA typing at each locus, the association tests relied only on the typed subset. A later genetic analysis reported fewer N-insertions in productive TCRs among donors in an Asian-associated ancestry cluster than the roughly 620-donor mean. Broadly in line with IMGT annotations, most TCR beta V segments showed up in productive rearrangements about 87% or about 30% of the time in an earlier analysis of several hundred of the donors. Immune exposure information for the cohort was limited to CMV serostatus. Linkage disequilibrium might explain the correlated functional status among segregating V segments, but an unknown experimental factor could not be excluded. In a later analysis, TCR association rates were found to vary across HLA loci, with the most associated TCRs seen for DRB1 alleles and the fewest for HLA-C alleles. According to the authors, the approach could potentially be generalized to other disease states and immunological phenotypes. A further reported finding was that TCR beta sequences accurately predicted the HLA-A and HLA-B alleles for most subjects in the first cohort. A later analysis found that most CMV-associated TCR beta chains appeared HLA-restricted, with HLA associations seemingly driven largely by CMV exposure. According to a later analysis, parvovirus B19, influenza, CMV and Epstein-Barr virus appeared linked to several top co-occurrence clusters. The presence/absence analyses assumed that sequencing depth was roughly uniform across donors, and that assumption may not be true. In vitro tests confirmed that a few of the cytomegalovirus-associated TCR beta chains recognize cytomegalovirus antigens. While some public TCRs were present in many individuals, most TCR sequences turned up only very rarely across donors. In a later analysis, more than 15,000 TCR beta sequences were associated with specific HLA alleles at a false discovery rate of 0.05. In both the original and validation cohorts, the classifier was reported to diagnose cytomegalovirus status with high specificity and sensitivity. A group of highly shared sequence variants was considered likely to be a technical artifact of the sequencing pipeline. Assigning TCR associations to individual alleles was difficult when HLA alleles, especially DR and DQ, strongly co-occurred. The cohort was sequenced for TCR beta chains only, and without alpha or paired-chain data the features that could be detected were limited. The study gave a list of 150 to 200 TCR beta chains associated with cytomegalovirus. In a later genetic analysis, a missense DCLRE1C variant was associated with V-gene and J-gene trimming of TCR beta chains, and the association was replicated in an independent cohort.

This sequence originates from a woman aged 25 to 45 in good health and CMV-seronegative. Sequenced input: PBMCs.

The DNA reads as follows: TGTGCCAGCAGCTTGAGCAGCGGGGGGGCAGGGGGCACCGGGGAGCTGTTTTTT. It is translated as CASSLSSGGAGGTGELFF. This receptor chain uses TRBV5-4 and TRBJ2-2, and 10 junctional nucleotides match TRBD2. Trimming accounts for 1 base at V and 4 bases at J, while the number of junction bases matched to no gene is 10. According to the germline V gene (reference sequence), CDR1 reads SGHNT and CDR2 reads YYREEE. The CDR3 runs 18 amino acids, cysteine and phenylalanine included. Only the CDR3 part of the read is kept: 54 bases, read in frame from the first base. The full variable domain, with segments outside the CDR3 supplied by the reference TRBV5-4 and TRBJ2-2 proteins, appears as ETGVTQSPTHLIKTRGQQVTLRCSSQSGHNTVSWYQQALGQGPQFIFQYYREEENGRGNFPPRFSGLQFPNYSSELNVNALELDDSALYLCASSLSSGGAGGTGELFFGEGSRLTVL.